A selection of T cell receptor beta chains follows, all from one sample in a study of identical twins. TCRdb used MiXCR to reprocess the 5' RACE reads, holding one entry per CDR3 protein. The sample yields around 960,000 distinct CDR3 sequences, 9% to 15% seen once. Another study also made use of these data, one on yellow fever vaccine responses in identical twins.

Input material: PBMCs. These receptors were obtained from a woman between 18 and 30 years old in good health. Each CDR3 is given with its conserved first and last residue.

CDR3 protein: CASSRTSGRLGAQETQYF
V gene: TRBV6-1
J gene: TRBJ2-5

CDR3 protein: CATSGGGGTDTQYF
V gene: TRBV24-1
J gene: TRBJ2-3

CDR3 protein: CASSLTATSNQPQHF
V gene: TRBV6-5
J gene: TRBJ1-5

CDR3 protein: CASSFRGSIGLRSTEAFF
V gene: TRBV27
J gene: TRBJ1-1

CDR3 protein: CASSLQRATSTDTQYF
V gene: TRBV6-2/TRBV6-3
J gene: TRBJ2-3

CDR3 protein: CSARDTTQGSYNEQFF
V gene: TRBV20-1
J gene: TRBJ2-1

CDR3 protein: CASSGGGGVIGELFF
V gene: TRBV7-2
J gene: TRBJ2-2

CDR3 protein: CATSDFGPGANEQFF
V gene: TRBV24-1
J gene: TRBJ2-1

CDR3 protein: CASTWGTTDTQYF
V gene: TRBV12-3/TRBV12-4
J gene: TRBJ2-3

CDR3 protein: CASRGENYNEQFF
V gene: TRBV2
J gene: TRBJ2-1

CDR3 protein: CSVEGRGLSNEQYF
V gene: TRBV29-1
J gene: TRBJ2-7

CDR3 protein: CASSSVGLAGGGYNEQFF
V gene: TRBV27
J gene: TRBJ2-1

CDR3 protein: CASSYSQEAYGYTF
V gene: TRBV6-5
J gene: TRBJ1-2

CDR3 protein: CASSQGSSGRPTDTQYF
V gene: TRBV4-1
J gene: TRBJ2-3

CDR3 protein: CSVDLLGDQETQYF
V gene: TRBV29-1
J gene: TRBJ2-5

CDR3 protein: CSAHSGQGTEAFF
V gene: TRBV20-1
J gene: TRBJ1-1

CDR3 protein: CASSAGGNQPQHF
V gene: TRBV9
J gene: TRBJ1-5

CDR3 protein: CASSIILQGTNTGELFF
V gene: TRBV28
J gene: TRBJ2-2

CDR3 protein: CASTTPGVLADTQYF
V gene: TRBV11-2
J gene: TRBJ2-3

CDR3 protein: CASSLGEPGETQYF
V gene: TRBV5-1
J gene: TRBJ2-5

CDR3 protein: CASRKGAHLYNEQFF
V gene: TRBV7-6
J gene: TRBJ2-1

CDR3 protein: CASSPPGPRQDGYTF
V gene: TRBV12-3/TRBV12-4
J gene: TRBJ1-2